Listed here are 10 T cell receptor beta chains from one sample, sequenced in a study of identical twins. TCRdb reanalysed the 5' RACE reads using MiXCR and keeps one entry per CDR3 protein. The sample carries 200,000 to 300,000 distinct CDR3 sequences, approximately 7.3% recorded once. These records were also assigned to another study, of yellow fever vaccine responses in identical twins.

Sequences were obtained from CD8+ T cells sorted from blood. These receptors came from a young woman in good health.

This clonotype was observed a few times. The chain links TRBV9 to TRBJ2-1; 8 bases match TRBD2. CDR1 is SGDLS, CDR2 YYNGEE, per germline. The CDR3 covers 15 residues. After removal of 4 bases from V and 8 bases from J, the junction contained 11 bases not matched to a gene. The CDR3 nucleotides are TGTGCCAGCAGCTCGGGACTAGTCGGAAGGGATGAGCAGTTCTTC. Protein sequence: CASSSGLVGRDEQFF.

In this sample, this clonotype turned up many times. V and J are TRBV29-1 and TRBJ2-2; 9 bases fit TRBD1. V trimming: 2 bases; J trimming: 5 bases; junction bases outside the gene matches: 6. CDR1 and CDR2 from the germline V gene are SQVTM and ANQGSEA. The CDR3 sequence is 15 residues long. The CDR3 loop is CSVEHPGTGTGELFF. The CDR3 DNA reads as TGCAGCGTTGAACACCCTGGGACAGGGACCGGGGAGCTGTTTTTT.

This clonotype has more than one count but fewer than ten. The chain links TRBV7-9 to TRBJ2-7; tentatively, D is TRBD2 (5 bases). The CDR3 contains 14 residues. The V gene lost 1 base and the J gene lost 7 bases, with 14 bases spanning the gap. From germline, CDR1 is SEHNR and CDR2 FQNEAQ (reference sequence). In nucleotides, the CDR3 is TGTGCCAGCAGCTTAGGGCGAGGGTCCGAGGAGCAGTACGTC. It yields the protein CASSLGRGSEEQYV.

CDR3 in amino acids: CASSLRGLSYGYTF. DNA of the CDR3: TGTGCCAGCAGCTTGAGGGGGCTTAGCTATGGCTACACCTTC. The chain has TRBV5-4 and TRBJ1-2; the match to TRBD1 covers 7 bases. Germline assignment: CDR1 SGHNT and CDR2 YYREEE (reference sequence). The CDR3 has 14 residues. V shed 1 base and J 4 bases; nucleotides not matched to a gene: 4. The full variable domain, with the rest looked up from reference TRBV5-4 and TRBJ1-2, is ETGVTQSPTHLIKTRGQQVTLRCSSQSGHNTVSWYQQALGQGPQFIFQYYREEENGRGNFPPRFSGLQFPNYSSELNVNALELDDSALYLCASSLRGLSYGYTFGSGTRLTVV.

This clonotype occurred a few times. The chain carries TRBV29-1 and TRBJ2-1; D gene ambiguous. CDR1 is SQVTM and CDR2 is ANQGSEA in the germline V gene. The CDR3 length is 8 residues. The V end was cut by 7 bases, the J end by 9 bases, with 4 bases between. The CDR3 spells CSDTEQFF. CDR3 nucleotide sequence: TGCAGCGACACTGAGCAGTTCTTC.

This clonotype has more than one count but fewer than ten. CDR3: CSARDRSRLAGGADTQYF. In DNA, the CDR3 is TGCAGTGCTAGAGATAGGTCCCGGCTAGCGGGGGGGGCAGATACGCAGTATTTT. The V and J genes are TRBV20-1 and TRBJ2-3, with 12 bases matching TRBD2. CDR3 length: 18 residues. Germline V lookup: CDR1 DFQATT, CDR2 SNEGSKA (reference sequence). V was clipped by 0 bases and J by 4 bases; unmatched bases: 11.

Ten or more counts support this clonotype. J is TRBJ2-1 and V is TRBV6-1; possible D gene TRBD2, 6 bases. The CDR3 has 15 residues. Per the germline V gene, CDR1 is MNHNS and CDR2 is SASEGT. With 7 bases removed from V and 3 bases from J, the gap between germline ends came to 16 bases. As DNA, the CDR3 is TGTGCCAGCACCCTTACTAGCACGATCTACAATGAGCAGTTCTTC. Translating gives CASTLTSTIYNEQFF.

J is TRBJ1-2 and V is TRBV6-2 or TRBV6-3; 10 nucleotides align to TRBD1. CDR3 length: 14 amino acids. J gave up 8 bases and V 2 bases, and 5 bases lay outside the gene matches. Germline V gene lookup returns CDR1 MNHEY and CDR2 SVGEGT. CDR3 sequence reads: CASSYVGTGEGYTF. In DNA, the CDR3 is TGTGCCAGCAGTTACGTTGGGACAGGGGAAGGCTACACCTTC.

This clonotype was detected many times. The rearrangement uses TRBV12-3 or TRBV12-4 and TRBJ2-7; 8 nucleotides match TRBD2. The CDR3 contains 14 residues. The junction had 6 bases not matched to a gene; V was cut back by 4 bases and J by 4 bases. In DNA form, the CDR3 reads TGTGCCAGCAGTTCGGGGACTAGTGGGTACGAGCAGTACGTC. Protein sequence: CASSSGTSGYEQYV.

This clonotype has a count of ten or more. The CDR3 sequence: CAISESGTELNTEAFF. CDR3 nucleotides: TGTGCCATCAGTGAGTCAGGGACAGAGTTGAACACTGAAGCTTTCTTT. The V and J genes are TRBV10-3 and TRBJ1-1; TRBD1 aligns across 7 bases. The V gene's germline CDR1 is ENHRY and CDR2 SYGVKD. V shed 0 bases, J shed 0 bases, and the junction held 4 bases outside the gene matches. The CDR3 spans 16 residues.